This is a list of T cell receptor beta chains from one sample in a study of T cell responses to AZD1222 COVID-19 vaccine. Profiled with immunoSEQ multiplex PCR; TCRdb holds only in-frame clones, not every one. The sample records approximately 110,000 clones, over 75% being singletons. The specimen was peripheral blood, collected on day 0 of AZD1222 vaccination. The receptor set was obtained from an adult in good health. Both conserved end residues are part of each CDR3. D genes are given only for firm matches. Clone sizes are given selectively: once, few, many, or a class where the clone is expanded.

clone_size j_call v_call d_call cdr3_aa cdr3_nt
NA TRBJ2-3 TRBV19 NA CASSTSGVPTDTQYF TGTGCCAGTAGTACCTCTGGAGTCCCCACAGATACGCAGTATTTT
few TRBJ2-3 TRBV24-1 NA CATSRGRGTDTQYF TGTGCCACCAGTCGGGGTCGGGGTACAGATACGCAGTATTTT
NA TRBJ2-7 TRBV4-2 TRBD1 CASSQGSRDRVYEQYF TGTGCCAGCAGCCAGGGATCCCGGGACAGGGTCTACGAGCAGTACTTC
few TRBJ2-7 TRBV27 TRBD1 CASRPTDRAGGEQYF TGTGCCAGCAGGCCCACGGACAGGGCCGGGGGCGAGCAGTACTTC
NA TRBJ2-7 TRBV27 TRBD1 CASSFGTGSYEQYF TGTGCCAGCAGCTTCGGGACAGGCTCCTACGAGCAGTACTTC
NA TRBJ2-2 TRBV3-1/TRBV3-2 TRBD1 CASSPVEGQGRNTGELFF TGTGCCAGCAGCCCAGTGGAAGGACAGGGCCGGAACACCGGGGAGCTGTTTTTT
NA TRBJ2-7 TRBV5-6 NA CASSWVREYF TGTGCCAGCAGCTGGGTAAGGGAGTACTTC
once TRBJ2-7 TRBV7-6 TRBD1 CASSSLLGQGGVPYEQYF TGTGCCAGCAGCTCCCTCCTTGGACAGGGTGGGGTTCCCTACGAGCAGTACTTC
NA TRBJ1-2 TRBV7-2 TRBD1 CASSLDRGGYTF TGTGCCAGCAGCTTAGACAGGGGTGGCTACACCTTC
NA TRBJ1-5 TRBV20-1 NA CSASPGRRNQPQHF TGCAGTGCTAGTCCGGGGAGGCGCAATCAGCCCCAGCATTTT
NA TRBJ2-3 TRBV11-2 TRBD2 CASRGLAGGPNTQYF TGTGCCAGCAGAGGACTAGCGGGGGGGCCGAATACGCAGTATTTT
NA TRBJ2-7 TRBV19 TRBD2 CASTRTSGNYEQYF TGTGCCAGTACCCGGACTAGCGGCAACTACGAGCAGTACTTC
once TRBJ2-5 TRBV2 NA CASSPPGTQYF TGTGCCAGCAGCCCTCCAGGGACCCAGTACTTC
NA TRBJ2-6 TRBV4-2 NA CASSQGTLTSGANVLTF TGTGCCAGCAGCCAAGGGACTCTTACCTCTGGGGCCAACGTCCTGACTTTC
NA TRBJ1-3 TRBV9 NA CASSVSQIGNTIYF TGTGCCAGCAGCGTAAGTCAGATAGGAAACACCATATATTTT
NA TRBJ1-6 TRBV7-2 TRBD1 CASSSTPPDEAGGNSPLHF TGTGCCAGCAGCTCGACACCCCCTGACGAGGCAGGGGGTAATTCACCCCTCCACTTT
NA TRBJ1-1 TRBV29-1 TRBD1 CSVLGGVNTEAFF TGCAGCGTTTTAGGGGGCGTAAACACTGAAGCTTTCTTT